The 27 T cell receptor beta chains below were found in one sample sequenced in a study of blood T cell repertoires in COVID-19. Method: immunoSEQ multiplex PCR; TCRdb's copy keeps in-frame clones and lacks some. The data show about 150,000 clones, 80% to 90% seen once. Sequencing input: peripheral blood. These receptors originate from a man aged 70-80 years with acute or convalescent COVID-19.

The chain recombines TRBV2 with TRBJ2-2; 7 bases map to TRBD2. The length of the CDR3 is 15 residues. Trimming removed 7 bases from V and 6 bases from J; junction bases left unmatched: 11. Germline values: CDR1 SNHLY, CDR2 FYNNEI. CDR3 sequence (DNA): TGTGCCAGCAAGGCTATGGCGGGAGAATCCGGGGAGCTGTTTTTT. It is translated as CASKAMAGESGELFF.

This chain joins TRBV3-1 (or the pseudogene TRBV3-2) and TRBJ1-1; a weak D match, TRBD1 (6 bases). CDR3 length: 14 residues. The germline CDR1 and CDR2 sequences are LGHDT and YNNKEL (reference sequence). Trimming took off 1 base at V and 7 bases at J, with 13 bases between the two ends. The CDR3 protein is CASSQVGDTSEAFF. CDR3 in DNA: TGTGCCAGCAGCCAAGTCGGGGACACGAGTGAAGCTTTCTTT.

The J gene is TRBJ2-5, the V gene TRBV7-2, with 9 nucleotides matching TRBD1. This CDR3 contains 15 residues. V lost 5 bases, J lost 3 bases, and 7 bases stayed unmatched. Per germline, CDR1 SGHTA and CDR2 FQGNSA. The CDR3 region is CASSPWDREEETQYF. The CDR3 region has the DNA TGTGCCAGCAGCCCCTGGGACAGGGAAGAAGAGACCCAGTACTTC. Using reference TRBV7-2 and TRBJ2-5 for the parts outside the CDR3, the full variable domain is GAGVSQSPSNKVTEKGKDVELRCDPISGHTALYWYRQSLGQGLEFLIYFQGNSAPDKSGLPSDRFSAERTGGSVSTLTIQRTQQEDSAVYLCASSPWDREEETQYFGPGTRLLVL.

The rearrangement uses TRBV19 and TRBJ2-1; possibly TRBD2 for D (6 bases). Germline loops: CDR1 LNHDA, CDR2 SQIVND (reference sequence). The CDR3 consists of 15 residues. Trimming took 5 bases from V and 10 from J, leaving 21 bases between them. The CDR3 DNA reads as TGTGCCAGTAGTGCCGGGGGAGAGCAGAGAAACGAGCAGTTCTTC. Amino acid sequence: CASSAGGEQRNEQFF. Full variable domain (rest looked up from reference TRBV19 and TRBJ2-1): DGGITQSPKYLFRKEGQNVTLSCEQNLNHDAMYWYRQDPGQGLRLIYYSQIVNDFQKGDIAEGYSVSREKKESFPLTVTSAQKNPTAFYLCASSAGGEQRNEQFFGPGTRLTVL.

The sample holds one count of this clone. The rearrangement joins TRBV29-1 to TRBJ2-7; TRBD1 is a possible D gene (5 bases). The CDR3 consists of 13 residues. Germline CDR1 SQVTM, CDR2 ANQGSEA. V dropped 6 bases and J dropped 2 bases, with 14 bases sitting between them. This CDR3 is CSVGAGWPYEQYF. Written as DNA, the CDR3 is TGCAGCGTAGGGGCAGGGTGGCCCTACGAGCAGTACTTC.

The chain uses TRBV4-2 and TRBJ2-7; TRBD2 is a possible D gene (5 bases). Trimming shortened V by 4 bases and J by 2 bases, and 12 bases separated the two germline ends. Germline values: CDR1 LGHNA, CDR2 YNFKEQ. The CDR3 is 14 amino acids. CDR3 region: CASSPLDGTYEQYF. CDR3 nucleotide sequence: TGTGCCAGCAGCCCTCTCGACGGGACCTACGAGCAGTACTTC.

The CDR3, as DNA: TGCGCCAGCAGCTTGTCAAGCGGAACGGGCGAGCAGTACTTC. The encoded protein is CASSLSSGTGEQYF. The chain recombines TRBV5-1 with TRBJ2-7; D is perhaps TRBD2 (5 bases). Germline CDR1 reads SGHRS; CDR2 reads YFSETQ. This CDR3 comprises 14 residues. V lost 1 base and J 6 bases, leaving 14 bases between the germline ends.

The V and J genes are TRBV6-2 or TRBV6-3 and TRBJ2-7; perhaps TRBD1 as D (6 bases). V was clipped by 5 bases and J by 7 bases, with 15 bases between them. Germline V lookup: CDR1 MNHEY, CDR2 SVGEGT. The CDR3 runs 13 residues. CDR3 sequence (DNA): TGTGCCAGCAGTATTGGGACACCCTGGGAGCAGTACTTC. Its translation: CASSIGTPWEQYF.

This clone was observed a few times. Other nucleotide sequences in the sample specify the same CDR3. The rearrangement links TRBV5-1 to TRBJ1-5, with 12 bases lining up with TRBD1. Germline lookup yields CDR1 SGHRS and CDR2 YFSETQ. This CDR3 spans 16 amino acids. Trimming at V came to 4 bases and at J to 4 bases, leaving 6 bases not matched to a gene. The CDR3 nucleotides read TGCGCCAGCAGCCCAGGGACAGGGGGCAGGAATCAGCCCCAGCATTTT. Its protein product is CASSPGTGGRNQPQHF. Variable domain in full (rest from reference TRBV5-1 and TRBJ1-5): KAGVTQTPRYLIKTRGQQVTLSCSPISGHRSVSWYQQTPGQGLQFLFEYFSETQRNKGNFPGRFSGRQFSNSRSEMNVSTLELGDSALYLCASSPGTGGRNQPQHFGDGTRLSIL.

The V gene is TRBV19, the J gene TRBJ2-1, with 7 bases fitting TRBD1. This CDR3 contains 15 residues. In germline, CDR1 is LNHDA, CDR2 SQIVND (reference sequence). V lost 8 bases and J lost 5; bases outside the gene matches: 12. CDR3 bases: TGTGCCAGTCACCCCGGGAACAGGGGCCACAATGAGCAGTTCTTC. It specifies CASHPGNRGHNEQFF. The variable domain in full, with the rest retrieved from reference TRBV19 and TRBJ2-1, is DGGITQSPKYLFRKEGQNVTLSCEQNLNHDAMYWYRQDPGQGLRLIYYSQIVNDFQKGDIAEGYSVSREKKESFPLTVTSAQKNPTAFYLCASHPGNRGHNEQFFGPGTRLTVL.

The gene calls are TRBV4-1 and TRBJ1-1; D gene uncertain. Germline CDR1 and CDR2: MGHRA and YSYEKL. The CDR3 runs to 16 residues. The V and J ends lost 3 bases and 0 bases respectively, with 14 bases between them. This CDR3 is CASSHGGLGMNTEAFF. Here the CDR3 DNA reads TGCGCCAGCAGCCATGGAGGGTTGGGGATGAACACTGAAGCTTTCTTT.

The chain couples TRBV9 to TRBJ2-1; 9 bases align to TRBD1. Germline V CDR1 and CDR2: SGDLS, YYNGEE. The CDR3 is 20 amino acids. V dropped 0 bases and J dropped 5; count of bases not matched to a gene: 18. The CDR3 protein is CASSVGTGGATSRLNNEQFF. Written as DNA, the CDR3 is TGTGCCAGCAGCGTAGGAACAGGGGGCGCGACTTCAAGATTAAACAATGAGCAGTTCTTC.

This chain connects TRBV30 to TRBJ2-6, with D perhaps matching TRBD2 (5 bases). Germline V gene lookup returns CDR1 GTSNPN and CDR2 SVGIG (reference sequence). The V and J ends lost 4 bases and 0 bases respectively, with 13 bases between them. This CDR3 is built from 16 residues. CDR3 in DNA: TGTGCCTGGACCGCGGGCGCCGTCTCTGGGGCCAACGTCCTGACTTTC. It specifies CAWTAGAVSGANVLTF.

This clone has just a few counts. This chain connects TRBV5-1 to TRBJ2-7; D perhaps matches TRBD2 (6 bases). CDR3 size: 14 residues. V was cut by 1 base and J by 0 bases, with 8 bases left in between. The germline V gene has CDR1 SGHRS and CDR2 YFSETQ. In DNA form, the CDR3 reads TGCGCCAGCAGCTTGCGGCGGGGCTCCTACGAGCAGTACTTC. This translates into CASSLRRGSYEQYF. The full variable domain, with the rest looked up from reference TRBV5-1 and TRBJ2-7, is KAGVTQTPRYLIKTRGQQVTLSCSPISGHRSVSWYQQTPGQGLQFLFEYFSETQRNKGNFPGRFSGRQFSNSRSEMNVSTLELGDSALYLCASSLRRGSYEQYFGPGTRLTVT.

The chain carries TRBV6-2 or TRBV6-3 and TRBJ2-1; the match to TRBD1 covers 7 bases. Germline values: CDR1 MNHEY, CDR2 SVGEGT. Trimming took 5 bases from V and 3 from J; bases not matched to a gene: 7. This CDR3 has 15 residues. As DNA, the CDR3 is TGTGCCAGCAGTACCCGGGACAGACACTACAATGAGCAGTTCTTC. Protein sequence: CASSTRDRHYNEQFF.

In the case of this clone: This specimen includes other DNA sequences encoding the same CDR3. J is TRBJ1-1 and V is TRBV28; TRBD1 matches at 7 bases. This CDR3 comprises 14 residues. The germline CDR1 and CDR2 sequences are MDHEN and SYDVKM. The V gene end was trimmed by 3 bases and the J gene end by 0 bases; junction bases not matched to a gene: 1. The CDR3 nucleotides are TGTGCCAGCAGTTTGGGACAGTTGAACACTGAAGCTTTCTTT. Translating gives CASSLGQLNTEAFF.

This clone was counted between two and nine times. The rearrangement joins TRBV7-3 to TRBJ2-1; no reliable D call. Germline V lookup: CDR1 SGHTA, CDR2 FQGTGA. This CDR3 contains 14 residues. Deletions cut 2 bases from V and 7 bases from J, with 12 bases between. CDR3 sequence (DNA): TGTGCCAGCAGCTTACAGCCGGGTTCGAATGAGCAGTTCTTC. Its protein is CASSLQPGSNEQFF.

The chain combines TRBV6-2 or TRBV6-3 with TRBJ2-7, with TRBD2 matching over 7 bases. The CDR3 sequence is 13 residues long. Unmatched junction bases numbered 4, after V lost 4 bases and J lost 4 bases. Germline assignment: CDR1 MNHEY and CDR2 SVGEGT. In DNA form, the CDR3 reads TGTGCCAGCAGTTCGGGAGGCCCGTACGAGCAGTACTTC. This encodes CASSSGGPYEQYF.

CDR3 amino acids: CASSYSGVNTEAFF. CDR3 sequence (DNA): TGTGCCAGCAGTTACTCAGGGGTTAACACTGAAGCTTTCTTT. V and J are TRBV6-6 and TRBJ1-1, with D possibly matching TRBD1 (5 bases). This CDR3 spans 14 amino acids. From germline, CDR1 is MNHNY and CDR2 SVGAGI (reference sequence). Trimming cost V 0 bases and J 2 bases, with 7 bases left between them.

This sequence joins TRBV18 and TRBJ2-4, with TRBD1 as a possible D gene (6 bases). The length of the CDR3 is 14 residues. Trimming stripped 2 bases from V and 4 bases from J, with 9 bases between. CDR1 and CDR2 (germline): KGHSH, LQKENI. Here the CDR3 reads CASSPVTGKNIQYF. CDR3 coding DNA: TGTGCCAGCTCACCAGTGACAGGAAAAAACATTCAGTACTTC.

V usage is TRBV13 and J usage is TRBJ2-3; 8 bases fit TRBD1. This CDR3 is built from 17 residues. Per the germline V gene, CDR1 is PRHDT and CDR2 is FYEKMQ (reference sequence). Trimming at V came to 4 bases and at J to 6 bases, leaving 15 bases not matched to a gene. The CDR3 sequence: CASSSRRDRGSMDTQYF. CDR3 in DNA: TGTGCCAGCAGCTCCCGGAGAGACAGGGGCAGTATGGATACGCAGTATTTT.

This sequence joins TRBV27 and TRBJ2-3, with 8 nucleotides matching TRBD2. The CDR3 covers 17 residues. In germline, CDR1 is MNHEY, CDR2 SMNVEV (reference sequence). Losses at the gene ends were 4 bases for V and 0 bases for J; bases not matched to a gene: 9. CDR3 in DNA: TGTGCCAGCAGTTCCCGCTTAGCGGGACTTAGCACAGATACGCAGTATTTT. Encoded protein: CASSSRLAGLSTDTQYF.

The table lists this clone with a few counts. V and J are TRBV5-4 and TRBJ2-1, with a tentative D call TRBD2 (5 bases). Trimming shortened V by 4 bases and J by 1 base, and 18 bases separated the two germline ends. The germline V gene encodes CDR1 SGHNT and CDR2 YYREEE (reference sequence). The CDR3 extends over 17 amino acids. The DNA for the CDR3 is TGTGCCAGCAGCCCCTCCGGGCGCACTAGTTCCTACAATGAGCAGTTCTTC. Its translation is CASSPSGRTSSYNEQFF.

The CDR3 coding sequence is TGTGCCAGCAGCTCCAGTCCTGCGGATCCCCAGCATTTT. Its translation is CASSSSPADPQHF. This rearrangement joins TRBV7-2 to TRBJ1-5, with D unresolved. Trimming removed 4 bases from V and 10 bases from J, with 14 bases in between. The germline V gene encodes CDR1 SGHTA and CDR2 FQGNSA. This CDR3 spans 13 amino acids.

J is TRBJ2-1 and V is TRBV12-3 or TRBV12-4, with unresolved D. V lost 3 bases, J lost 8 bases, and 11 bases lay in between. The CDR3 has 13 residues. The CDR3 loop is CASSLVEYHEQFF. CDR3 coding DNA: TGTGCCAGCAGTTTGGTGGAGTACCATGAGCAGTTCTTC.

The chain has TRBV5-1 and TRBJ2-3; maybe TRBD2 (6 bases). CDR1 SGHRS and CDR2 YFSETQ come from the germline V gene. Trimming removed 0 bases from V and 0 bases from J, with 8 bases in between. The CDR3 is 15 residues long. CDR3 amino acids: CASSLAGASTDTQYF. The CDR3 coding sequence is TGCGCCAGCAGCTTGGCGGGAGCGAGCACAGATACGCAGTATTTT.

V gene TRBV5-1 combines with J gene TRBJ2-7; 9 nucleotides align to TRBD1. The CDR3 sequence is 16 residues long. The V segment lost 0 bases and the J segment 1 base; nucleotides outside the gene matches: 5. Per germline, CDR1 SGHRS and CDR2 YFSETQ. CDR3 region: CASSLVSGQGSYEQYF. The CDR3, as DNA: TGCGCCAGCAGCTTGGTATCGGGACAGGGTTCCTACGAGCAGTACTTC.